A selection of T cell receptor beta chains follows, all from one sample in a study of shared clonotypes between healthy human individuals. TCRdb's copy holds only in-frame clones and misses some; the assay was immunoSEQ multiplex PCR. The sample shows 300,000 or so clones, about 74% of them seen only once. Material: memory CD4+ T cells sorted from blood. The source is a man between 25 and 39 years old in good health. The CDR3 runs from the conserved cysteine through the conserved F or W. D genes are given only for firm matches. The size of a clone is reported for some rows only, either as once, few or many, or as a class for expanded clones.

TRBV10-3	TRBD2	.	TRBJ2-1	CAISVNLAGSSNEQFF	TGTGCCATCAGTGTTAATTTAGCGGGGTCTTCAAATGAGCAGTTCTTC
TRBV6-5	.	.	TRBJ2-7	CASSYQGGFYEQYF	TGTGCCAGCAGTTACCAAGGGGGGTTCTACGAGCAGTACTTC
TRBV7-9	.	.	TRBJ2-7	CASSPTLQGSEQYF	TGTGCCAGCAGCCCCACTCTACAGGGAAGCGAGCAGTACTTC
TRBV10-3	.	.	TRBJ2-7	CAISASNTEGGEQYF	TGTGCCATCAGTGCGTCAAACACGGAAGGTGGGGAGCAGTACTTC
TRBV5-6	TRBD2	.	TRBJ2-7	CASSRAGAYEQYF	TGTGCCAGCAGCCGAGCGGGAGCCTACGAGCAGTACTTC
TRBV5-6	TRBD2	.	TRBJ2-5	CASSLNLAGGGETQYF	TGTGCCAGCAGCTTAAACTTAGCGGGAGGAGGGGAGACCCAGTACTTC
TRBV5-6	TRBD1	.	TRBJ2-1	CASSLVTGGSYNEQFF	TGTGCCAGCAGCTTGGTGACAGGGGGCTCCTACAATGAGCAGTTCTTC
TRBV15	.	.	TRBJ2-2	CATSRDLTNTGELFF	TGTGCCACCAGCAGAGACCTAACTAACACCGGGGAGCTGTTTTTT
TRBV2	.	.	TRBJ2-2	CASSEASGSGELFF	TGTGCCAGCAGTGAGGCGTCAGGGTCCGGGGAGCTGTTTTTT
TRBV12-5	.	.	TRBJ2-5	CASGAGETQYF	TGTGCTAGTGGTGCCGGGGAGACCCAGTACTTC
TRBV7-6	.	.	TRBJ1-1	CASSSLYGERTEAFF	TGTGCCAGCAGCTCCCTCTACGGGGAGAGGACTGAAGCTTTCTTT
TRBV5-4	TRBD2	.	TRBJ2-7	CASSLDPGGYEQYF	TGTGCCAGCAGCTTGGATCCGGGAGGGTACGAGCAGTACTTC
TRBV7-9	.	once	TRBJ1-2	CASSLTQANYGYTF	TGTGCCAGCAGCTTAACACAGGCTAACTATGGCTACACCTTC